Listed below are T cell receptor beta chains from one sample, sequenced in a study of beta chain features in type 1 diabetes. TCRdb keeps only in-frame clones here, not all; method: immunoSEQ multiplex PCR. The sample carries 850,000 to 900,000 clones, roughly 15% recorded once. Sequencing was carried out using naive CD4+ T cells from blood. These receptors all come from a young woman in good health. CDR3s include the opening cysteine and the closing phenylalanine or tryptophan. D genes are given only for firm matches. Part of the rows lack a size; the others show once, few, many or a class for expanded clones.

>TRBJ2-5|TRBD2|TRBV5-1|few
CASSLDRTQTSGKETQYF
TGCGCCAGCAGCTTGGATCGCACACAGACTAGCGGGAAAGAGACCCAGTACTTC
>TRBJ2-1|TRBD2|TRBV27|NA
CASRTSGSSYNEQFF
TGTGCCAGCAGGACTAGCGGGAGCTCCTACAATGAGCAGTTCTTC
>TRBJ1-5|NA|TRBV6-5|NA
CASRPTGGSNQPQHF
TGTGCCAGCAGACCTACAGGAGGGTCGAATCAGCCCCAGCATTTT
>TRBJ2-2|NA|TRBV4-3|NA
CASSGAGANTGELFF
TGCGCCAGCAGCGGGGCAGGGGCGAACACCGGGGAGCTGTTTTTT
>TRBJ1-1|NA|TRBV28|few
CASNQGLDTEAFF
TGTGCCAGCAATCAGGGGCTCGACACTGAAGCTTTCTTT
>TRBJ2-5|NA|TRBV6-6|NA
CASTGGAKTQYF
TGTGCCAGCACGGGCGGGGCAAAGACCCAGTACTTC
>TRBJ2-6|NA|TRBV28|NA
CASRGRVVLGANVLTF
TGTGCCAGCAGAGGGCGGGTAGTTCTCGGGGCCAACGTCCTGACTTTC
>TRBJ2-5|NA|TRBV7-6|once
CASSSFGTQYF
TGTGCCAGCAGCTCATTTGGGACCCAGTACTTC
>TRBJ2-7|NA|TRBV5-1|NA
CASSPLGAYEQYF
TGCGCCAGCAGCCCCTTGGGGGCCTACGAGCAGTACTTC
>TRBJ2-5|TRBD2|TRBV28|NA
CASVSSGRLVQETQYF
TGTGCCAGTGTCTCTAGCGGGAGACTCGTACAAGAGACCCAGTACTTC
>TRBJ2-1|NA|TRBV29-1|few
CSVEDTAYNEQFF
TGCAGCGTTGAAGATACAGCGTACAATGAGCAGTTCTTC
>TRBJ1-1|NA|TRBV11-2|NA
CASSLRRQNTEAFF
TGTGCCAGCAGCTTACGTAGACAGAACACTGAAGCTTTCTTT
>TRBJ1-2|NA|TRBV7-2|few
CASSLGGAGIGYTF
TGTGCCAGCAGCTTAGGGGGCGCGGGAATTGGCTACACCTTC
>TRBJ2-2|TRBD1|TRBV2|few
CAIQRGLTNTGELFF
TGTGCCATCCAGAGGGGGCTTACCAACACCGGGGAGCTGTTTTTT
>TRBJ2-1|TRBD2|TRBV19|NA
CASRGLAESSYNEQFF
TGTGCCAGTAGGGGCCTAGCGGAGTCCTCCTACAATGAGCAGTTCTTC
>TRBJ1-2|NA|TRBV5-6|few
CASSLWDLGSGYTF
TGTGCCAGCAGCCTCTGGGATCTCGGGAGCGGCTACACCTTC
>TRBJ1-2|NA|TRBV6-4|NA
CASSAHIGPHPGYTF
TGTGCCAGCAGTGCCCATATAGGACCCCATCCTGGCTACACCTTC
>TRBJ1-1|NA|TRBV11-3|NA
CASSLQANTEAFF
TGTGCCAGCAGCCTTCAGGCGAACACTGAAGCTTTCTTT
>TRBJ2-6|TRBD1|TRBV11-2|NA
CASSPRRDRGLATNVLTF
TGTGCCAGCAGCCCACGTAGGGACAGGGGCCTGGCGACCAACGTCCTGACTTTC
>TRBJ2-1|NA|TRBV7-2|few
CASSHRRYNEQFF
TGTGCCAGCAGCCACCGGAGGTACAATGAGCAGTTCTTC
>TRBJ2-7|NA|TRBV21-1|NA
CASSKTPGQGDEQYF
TGTGCCAGCAGCAAGACGCCGGGACAGGGGGACGAGCAGTACTTC
>TRBJ2-7|TRBD2|TRBV6-5|NA
CASSRGLAGGYEQYF
TGTGCCAGCAGTAGGGGACTAGCGGGAGGGTACGAGCAGTACTTC
>TRBJ1-4|NA|TRBV28|NA
CASSYTDRLMFF
TGTGCCAGCAGTTACACCGACAGGCTGATGTTTTTT
>TRBJ2-1|TRBD2|TRBV9|NA
CASTALGLADYNEQFF
TGTGCCAGCACCGCGCTGGGACTAGCGGATTACAATGAGCAGTTCTTC
>TRBJ2-3|NA|TRBV5-1|few
CASSFRFGVGTHSTDTQYF
TGCGCCAGCAGCTTTCGCTTTGGAGTGGGCACCCACTCCACAGATACGCAGTATTTT
>TRBJ2-1|NA|TRBV6-1|NA
CASSEVGGRHNEQFF
TGTGCCAGCAGTGAAGTCGGGGGTCGGCACAATGAGCAGTTCTTC
>TRBJ2-7|NA|TRBV5-1|NA
CASSWGGQTYEQYF
TGCGCCAGCAGCTGGGGGGGACAGACCTACGAGCAGTACTTC
>TRBJ2-1|TRBD2|TRBV28|few
CASSLRPTSGRANEQFF
TGTGCCAGCAGTTTACGGCCGACTAGCGGGAGGGCGAATGAGCAGTTCTTC